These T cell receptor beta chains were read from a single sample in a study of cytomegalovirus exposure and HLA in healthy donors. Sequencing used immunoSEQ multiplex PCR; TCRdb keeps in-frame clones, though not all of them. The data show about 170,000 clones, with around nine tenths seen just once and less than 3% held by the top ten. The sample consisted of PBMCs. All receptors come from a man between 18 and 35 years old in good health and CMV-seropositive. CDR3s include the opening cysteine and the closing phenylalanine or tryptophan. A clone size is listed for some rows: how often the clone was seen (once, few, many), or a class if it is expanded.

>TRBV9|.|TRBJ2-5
CASSNAGTSGQETQYF
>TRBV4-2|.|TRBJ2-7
CASSQGQASTYEQYF
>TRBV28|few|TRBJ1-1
CASSTTGGANTEAFF
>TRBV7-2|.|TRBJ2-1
CASSIPGTSLHEQFF
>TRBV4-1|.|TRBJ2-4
CASSQGLAGGGNIQYF
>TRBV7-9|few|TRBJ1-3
CASSLPQGAGNTIYF
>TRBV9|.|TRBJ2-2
CASSGRGTGELFF
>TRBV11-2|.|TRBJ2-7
CASSFTGSYEQYF
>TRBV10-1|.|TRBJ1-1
CASSTGQGPTEAFF
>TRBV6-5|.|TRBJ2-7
CASQKDSFPTYEQYF
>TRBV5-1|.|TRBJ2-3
CASSLSGGGEADTQYF
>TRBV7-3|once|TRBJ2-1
CASSPGLAGNNEQFF
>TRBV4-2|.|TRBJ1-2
CASRNPTANYGYTF
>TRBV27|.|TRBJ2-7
CASSLLTGGPYEQYF
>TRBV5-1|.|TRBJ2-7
CASSFRGLSYEQYF
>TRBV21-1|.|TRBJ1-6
CASSKVGRQGATSTLHF
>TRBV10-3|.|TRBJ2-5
CAISDRSSASGGALNQETQYF
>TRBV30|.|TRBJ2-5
CAWTLWGEETQYF
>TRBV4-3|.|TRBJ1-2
CASSQDRGQGGSGYTF
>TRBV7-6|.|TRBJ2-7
CASSPLGRLAGDLSSYEQYF
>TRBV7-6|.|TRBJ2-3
CASSPETSGSDTQYF
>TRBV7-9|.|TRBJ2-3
CASSLYGLAGVADTQYF
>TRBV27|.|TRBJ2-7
CASSARDRGYEQYF
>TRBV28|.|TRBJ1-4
CASTEQGPREKLFF